This TCR beta chain comes out of a study of blood T cell repertoires in COVID-19. The wider study: Samples of COVID-19 (acute and convalescent) were obtained from the United States, Italy and Spain. T cells, B-cell-depleted T cells, or PBMCs provided the cDNA or gDNA that served as material.

Produced via immunoSEQ multiplex PCR; TCRdb's table is partial and in-frame only. This sample yields some 220,000 clones, of which roughly 84% are seen a single time; approximately 10% belongs to the top ten. The sample taken for sequencing was peripheral blood. The sequence was obtained from a man over 45 with active or convalescent COVID-19.

CDR3 coding DNA: TGCGCCAGCAGCTTGGTAGGCAGGGCCTTTAATGAAAAACTGTTTTTT. Its protein is CASSLVGRAFNEKLFF. The rearrangement joins TRBV5-1 to TRBJ1-4; D might be TRBD1 (5 bases). The CDR3 consists of 16 residues. V lost 0 bases, J lost 4 bases, and 13 bases lay in between. CDR1 SGHRS and CDR2 YFSETQ come from the germline V gene.